What follows are 3 T cell receptor beta chains derived from one specimen sequenced in a study of blood T cells in healthy people across ages. The second PCR ran roughly 6 to 11 cycles with a sample-barcoded 5' primer and J-beta primers. TCRdb analysed the 5' RACE reads with MiXCR anew, one entry per CDR3 protein. The sample consists of about 1 million distinct CDR3 sequences, 40% to 55% of them appearing once. The source material was blood. These receptors were taken from a woman aged 55-70 years in good health.

Only a few counts were recorded for this clonotype. The V gene is TRBV11-2, the J gene TRBJ1-6; TRBD1 might be the D (5 bases). Germline loops: CDR1 SGHAT, CDR2 FQNNGV. This CDR3 is built from 14 residues. V lost 8 bases and J 9 bases, leaving 17 bases between the germline ends. For the CDR3, the DNA is TGTGCCAGCTCGTCAGGGTTAATGAGTTCACCCCTCCACTTT. This gives the protein CASSSGLMSSPLHF. Together with reference TRBV11-2 and TRBJ1-6, the CDR3 gives the full variable domain: EAGVAQSPRYKIIEKRQSVAFWCNPISGHATLYWYQQILGQGPKLLIQFQNNGVVDDSQLPKDRFSAERLKGVDSTLKIQPAKLEDSAVYLCASSSGLMSSPLHFGNGTRLTVT.

This chain joins TRBV12-3 or TRBV12-4 and TRBJ2-5, with a possible D match to TRBD1 (6 bases). Trimming removed 5 bases at V and 11 bases at J, with 27 bases between. The CDR3 has 16 residues. For the CDR3, the DNA is TGTGCCAGCAGTATCCAGACAGGCCCTCAGGGGAATGAGCAGTACTTC. Translation gives CASSIQTGPQGNEQYF.

The chain is built from TRBV10-3 and TRBJ2-1; 9 bases map to TRBD2. Unmatched junction bases numbered 7, after V lost 0 bases and J lost 4 bases. The germline V gene encodes CDR1 ENHRY and CDR2 SYGVKD. The CDR3 is 17 residues long. The CDR3 here is CAISESGSGSRYNEQFF. The CDR3 DNA is TGTGCCATCAGTGAGTCGGGTAGCGGGAGTAGATACAATGAGCAGTTCTTC.